This T cell receptor beta chain was recorded in a study of memory CD4+ T cells and cytomegalovirus serostatus. The sort gate was single viable CD3+CD4+CD8-CD45RO+ cells for memory CD4+ T cells. Profiling relied on immunoSEQ multiplex PCR, and the TCRdb table lists in-frame clones only, not all of them. This repertoire shows 61,000 or so clones, around three quarters found once; its top ten account for almost 0.55%. Deletions cut 2 bases from V and 1 base from J, with 9 bases between. The CDR3 loop spans 15 amino acids. The germline CDR1 and CDR2 sequences are SGHRS and YFSETQ. The receptor comes from an adult in good health and CMV-seronegative. Some clones in this sample may be carry-over from other donors' samples. The J gene is TRBJ2-2, the V gene TRBV5-1; maybe TRBD2 (6 bases). Material: memory CD4+ T cells from blood. In DNA form, the CDR3 reads TGCGCCAGCAGCTTATGGCGGGAGAACACCGGGGAGCTGTTTTTT. Translation: CASSLWRENTGELFF.